What follows are 19 T cell receptor beta chains derived from one specimen sequenced in a study of Graves' ophthalmopathy and Graves' hyperthyroidism. Using RNA transcripts, the TCR beta CDR3 regions were amplified. First-round RT-PCR employed HTBI primers, with a second-round multiplex PCR after it. One entry per CDR3 protein results from TCRdb running MiXCR on the multiplex PCR reads. This table holds about 220,000 distinct CDR3 sequences, 20% to 25% found once. The specimen sequenced was peripheral blood. The receptors were sampled from a woman between 50 and 59 years old with Graves' ophthalmopathy.

The chain couples TRBV5-6 to TRBJ1-1; 7 positions agree with TRBD1. Germline CDR1 is SGHDT and CDR2 is YYEEEE. This CDR3 is built from 16 residues. V shed 4 bases, J shed 3 bases, and the junction held 12 bases outside the gene matches. In DNA form, the CDR3 reads TGTGCCAGCAGCCGCCTCGACAGGGACCTTGACACTGAAGCTTTCTTT. It yields the protein CASSRLDRDLDTEAFF.

This clonotype was counted many times. This chain uses TRBV28 with TRBJ1-1; the D gene is possibly TRBD1 (5 bases). From germline, CDR1 is MDHEN and CDR2 SYDVKM. Trimming removed 6 bases from V and 1 base from J, with 12 bases in between. The CDR3 totals 14 residues. CDR3 residues: CASSLGLTNTEAFF. The CDR3 DNA reads as TGTGCCAGCAGCTTGGGACTGACGAACACTGAAGCTTTCTTT.

This clonotype came up many times. This chain uses TRBV12-3 or TRBV12-4 with TRBJ1-1, with D possibly being TRBD1 (5 bases). The ends were cut back, 8 bases at V and 4 bases at J, with 17 bases in the middle. There are 14 residues in the CDR3. CDR3 protein: CASSWTQGATEAFF. CDR3 nucleotides: TGTGCCAGCTCCTGGACGCAGGGTGCCACTGAAGCTTTCTTT.

This chain connects TRBV6-5 to TRBJ2-7, with a tentative D call TRBD2 (6 bases). This CDR3 comprises 15 residues. Germline CDR1 and CDR2: MNHEY and SVGAGI. Trimming left V 2 bases short and J 4 bases short, with 15 bases between. The CDR3 DNA sequence: TGTGCCAGCAGTTACCTTCCGGGACTCGAATACGAGCAGTACTTC. Amino acids: CASSYLPGLEYEQYF.

This clonotype was found many times. The chain combines TRBV6-1 with TRBJ2-5, with 7 bases aligning to TRBD2. With 11 bases clipped from V and 1 base from J, the junction kept 7 bases outside the gene matches. CDR1 is MNHNS and CDR2 is SASEGT in the germline V gene. This CDR3 comprises 13 residues. The CDR3 here is CASGRGFQETQYF. The CDR3 nucleotides read TGTGCCTCTGGGAGGGGCTTCCAAGAGACCCAGTACTTC.

The sample holds many counts of this clonotype. CDR3 sequence reads: CASSADRGMNTEAFF. CDR3 bases: TGTGCCAGCAGCGCCGACAGGGGCATGAACACTGAAGCTTTCTTT. The V and J genes are TRBV9 and TRBJ1-1; 8 bases align to TRBD1. V was pared by 3 bases and J by 0 bases, with 4 bases of the junction left unmatched. Germline CDR1 SGDLS, CDR2 YYNGEE. CDR3 length: 15 residues.

The V call is TRBV18, the J call TRBJ1-5; 7 bases are a match to TRBD1. The V segment lost 3 bases and the J segment 11 bases; nucleotides outside the gene matches: 10. Germline lookup yields CDR1 KGHSH and CDR2 LQKENI. There are 14 residues in the CDR3. CDR3 residues: CASSPETGRRAQHF. CDR3 DNA: TGTGCCAGCTCACCTGAGACAGGGCGAAGAGCCCAGCATTTT.

This clonotype has ten or more counts. This chain links TRBV7-3 with TRBJ2-2, with D perhaps assigned TRBD1 or TRBD2 (5 bases each). This CDR3 spans 15 amino acids. The V gene lost 2 bases and the J gene lost 9 bases, with 16 bases spanning the gap. CDR1 is SGHTA and CDR2 is FQGTGA in the germline V gene. This CDR3 is CASSLDGTGGWELFF. DNA of the CDR3: TGTGCCAGCAGCTTAGATGGGACCGGCGGTTGGGAGCTGTTTTTT.

This clonotype was detected many times. This chain uses TRBV12-3 or TRBV12-4 with TRBJ1-3; no reliable D call. V gave up 6 bases and J gave up 0 bases, with 15 bases separating them. This CDR3 contains 16 residues. Here the CDR3 reads CASSPPGRRSGNTIYF. In nucleotides, the CDR3 is TGTGCCAGCAGCCCCCCCGGGAGACGCTCTGGAAACACCATATATTTT.

In this sample, this clonotype turned up many times. The chain combines TRBV19 with TRBJ1-2; 9 bases are a match to TRBD1. The CDR3 is 15 amino acids. With V trimmed by 5 bases and J by 4 bases, 8 bases remained unmatched. The V gene's germline CDR1 is LNHDA and CDR2 SQIVND (reference sequence). The CDR3 coding sequence is TGTGCCAGTAGTTCGAACAGGGGGCGCGGCTATGGCTACACCTTC. It translates to CASSSNRGRGYGYTF.

There are many counts of this clonotype. Here the CDR3 reads CASSYHRGPSEQYF. CDR3 DNA: TGTGCCAGCAGTTACCACAGGGGGCCGTCCGAGCAGTACTTC. The chain uses TRBV6-5 and TRBJ2-7; 9 positions agree with TRBD1. Germline-derived CDR1 and CDR2 are MNHEY and SVGAGI. This CDR3 comprises 14 residues. Germline trimming cut 2 bases from V and 6 bases from J; bases unmatched to any gene: 5.

At least ten counts were recorded for this clonotype. The chain couples TRBV20-1 to TRBJ2-2; D perhaps matches TRBD1 (6 bases). Germline V lookup: CDR1 DFQATT, CDR2 SNEGSKA (reference sequence). This CDR3 is 14 amino acids long. V was cut by 6 bases and J by 4 bases, with 15 bases left in between. DNA for the CDR3: TGCAGTGCACAAAACAGGGAGCGCACCGGGGAGCTGTTTTTT. Translation gives CSAQNRERTGELFF.

This clonotype was seen many times. This chain joins TRBV27 and TRBJ2-7; 9 bases map to TRBD1. CDR1 is MNHEY and CDR2 is SMNVEV in the germline V gene (reference sequence). J lost 3 bases, V lost 5 bases, and 8 bases had no gene match. The CDR3 is 15 amino acids. The CDR3 sequence: CASSIRQGGYYEQYF. CDR3 nucleotide sequence: TGTGCCAGCAGTATCAGACAGGGGGGGTACTACGAGCAGTACTTC.

Only a few counts were recorded for this clonotype. This chain uses TRBV30 with TRBJ2-7, with D possibly TRBD2 on 6 matching bases. The CDR3 is 14 amino acids. Trimming stripped 5 bases from V and 2 bases from J, with 16 bases between. The germline gives CDR1 GTSNPN, CDR2 SVGIG (reference sequence). The CDR3 loop reads CAWDGGLPPYEQYF. In DNA, the CDR3 is TGTGCCTGGGACGGGGGACTTCCCCCCTACGAGCAGTACTTC.

This clonotype was detected only a few times. A junction end diverges from the germline sequence, so it may reflect a read error. The genes are TRBV11-2 and TRBJ2-2, with D possibly being TRBD2 (5 bases). The CDR3 sequence is 18 residues long. CDR1 is SGHAT, CDR2 FQNNGV, per germline. The CDR3 protein is CASSLRIMGMLSTGELYF. DNA of the CDR3: TGTGCCAGCAGCCTCCGTATTATGGGCATGTTGAGCACCGGGGAGCTGTATTTT. The whole variable domain, filled in from reference TRBV11-2 and TRBJ2-2, reads EAGVAQSPRYKIIEKRQSVAFWCNPISGHATLYWYQQILGQGPKLLIQFQNNGVVDDSQLPKDRFSAERLKGVDSTLKIQPAKLEDSAVYLCASSLRIMGMLSTGELYFGEGSRLTVL.

This clonotype has at least ten counts. The chain joins TRBV2 to TRBJ1-1; TRBD1 might be the D (6 bases). The V gene's germline CDR1 is SNHLY and CDR2 FYNNEI. Trimming stripped 8 bases from V and 10 bases from J, with 11 bases between. The CDR3 spans 10 residues. CDR3 DNA: TGTGCCAGCTCAGGGGCAGGAGCTTTCTTT. It yields the protein CASSGAGAFF.

In its sample, this clonotype was seen a few times. At one end, the junction sequence differs from germline, possibly due to a read error. This chain links TRBV12-3 or TRBV12-4 with TRBJ2-5; D tentatively fits TRBD1 or TRBD2 (6 bases each). This CDR3 contains 14 residues. The CDR3 here is CASSFGWGRQEGTF. The CDR3 DNA reads as TGTGCCAGCAGTTTTGGTTGGGGTAGACAGGAGGGGACTTTC.

This clonotype was counted at least ten times. The chain couples TRBV20-1 to TRBJ2-5, with TRBD2 matching 7 bases. The CDR3 covers 17 residues. The ends lost 3 bases at V and 2 bases at J; junction bases unmatched: 15. Germline V CDR1 and CDR2: DFQATT, SNEGSKA (reference sequence). The CDR3 spells CSARRAPRGGIQETQYF. CDR3 in DNA: TGCAGTGCTAGGAGGGCGCCCCGCGGGGGAATTCAAGAGACCCAGTACTTC.

This clonotype was picked up many times. This chain uses TRBV5-1 with TRBJ2-7; D possibly corresponds to TRBD2 (6 bases). Trimming took 0 bases from V and 4 from J, leaving 11 bases between them. In germline, CDR1 is SGHRS, CDR2 YFSETQ. There are 14 residues in the CDR3. CDR3 loop: CASSLDGRRYEQYF. CDR3 sequence (DNA): TGCGCCAGCAGCTTGGACGGGAGAAGATACGAGCAGTACTTC.